Listed here are 10 T cell receptor beta chains from one sample, sequenced in a study of cytomegalovirus exposure and HLA in healthy donors. The PCR made use of 60 Vbeta and 13 Jbeta primers. Clones were read by immunoSEQ multiplex PCR, and TCRdb kept only the in-frame ones, dropping some. There are about 52,000 clones in the sample; about 50% occur only once, and 12% lies in the top ten. The sample was PBMCs. All receptors come from a human donor in good health.

This clone was recorded a few times. This sequence joins TRBV19 and TRBJ1-4; the D gene is possibly TRBD1 (5 bases). Per the germline V gene, CDR1 is LNHDA and CDR2 is SQIVND (reference sequence). The V gene lost 4 bases and the J gene lost 3 bases, with 12 bases spanning the gap. This CDR3 comprises 15 residues. The CDR3 bases are TGTGCCAGTAGTAGGGGCGCGGGGGCTAATGAAAAACTGTTTTTT. Protein product: CASSRGAGANEKLFF.

The J gene is TRBJ1-6, the V gene TRBV5-1; 7 bases line up with TRBD1. With 4 bases clipped from V and 3 bases from J, the junction kept 10 bases outside the gene matches. The CDR3 has 17 residues. CDR1 and CDR2 from the germline V gene are SGHRS and YFSETQ. This chain's CDR3 is CASSPGLDRVYNSPLHF. The DNA of the CDR3 is TGCGCCAGCAGCCCAGGGCTAGACAGGGTCTATAATTCACCCCTCCACTTT.

This chain links TRBV7-3 with TRBJ2-1; 7 bases are shared with TRBD1. V lost 7 bases, J lost 7 bases, and 10 bases stayed unmatched. The CDR3 has 14 amino acids. Germline CDR1 is SGHTA and CDR2 is FQGTGA. The CDR3 coding sequence is TGTGCCAGCACCCCCTCACAGGGGAGAAATGAGCAGTTCTTC. Translated, it gives CASTPSQGRNEQFF.

V is TRBV19 and J is TRBJ1-5, with 10 bases aligning to TRBD1. There are 16 residues in the CDR3. V lost 9 bases and J lost 0; bases outside the gene matches: 8. CDR1 is LNHDA and CDR2 is SQIVND in the germline V gene (reference sequence). The DNA of the CDR3 is TGTGCCAGCAGGGACAGGGGAGGAAATAGCAATCAGCCCCAGCATTTT. Translated: CASRDRGGNSNQPQHF. Based on the CDR3 plus reference TRBV19 and TRBJ1-5, the full variable domain is DGGITQSPKYLFRKEGQNVTLSCEQNLNHDAMYWYRQDPGQGLRLIYYSQIVNDFQKGDIAEGYSVSREKKESFPLTVTSAQKNPTAFYLCASRDRGGNSNQPQHFGDGTRLSIL.

J is TRBJ1-2 and V is TRBV6-5, with 8 positions matching TRBD1. J was trimmed by 5 bases and V by 7 bases; bases with no gene match: 3. The CDR3 consists of 12 residues. CDR1 MNHEY and CDR2 SVGAGI come from the germline V gene. In DNA form, the CDR3 reads TGTGCCAGCATGACAGGGGATTATGGCTACACCTTC. Translating it yields CASMTGDYGYTF.

This chain links TRBV9 with TRBJ2-5; 9 bases agree with TRBD2. The germline CDR1 and CDR2 sequences are SGDLS and YYNGEE. V was pared by 0 bases and J by 3 bases, with 0 bases of the junction left unmatched. The CDR3 covers 14 residues. The CDR3 DNA reads TGTGCCAGCAGCGTAGGCGGGGGGGAAGAGACCCAGTACTTC. It is translated as CASSVGGGEETQYF.

Points on this clone: Other DNA sequences in the sample encode the same CDR3. V usage is TRBV7-9 and J usage is TRBJ1-6; TRBD1 aligns across 10 bases. The germline V gene has CDR1 SEHNR and CDR2 FQNEAQ (reference sequence). The V gene end was trimmed by 6 bases and the J gene end by 10 bases; junction bases not matched to a gene: 9. This CDR3 is 15 amino acids long. CDR3 loop: CASSSPGTGASPLHF. The DNA for the CDR3 is TGTGCCAGCAGTTCTCCCGGGACAGGGGCCTCACCCCTCCACTTT.

A few counts support this clone. The chain joins TRBV5-1 to TRBJ2-5; possible D gene TRBD2, 6 bases. The V and J ends lost 4 bases and 5 bases respectively, with 18 bases between them. CDR3 length equals 15 residues. Germline lookup yields CDR1 SGHRS and CDR2 YFSETQ. The CDR3 DNA follows: TGCGCCAGCAGCCAACCCGGCGGTGGGGGGGAGACCCAGTACTTC. Translating it yields CASSQPGGGGETQYF.

The chain joins TRBV19 to TRBJ1-2; D unclear. V was pared by 9 bases and J by 7 bases, with 15 bases between. This CDR3 region has 12 residues. CDR1 LNHDA and CDR2 SQIVND come from the germline V gene (reference sequence). The DNA for the CDR3 is TGTGCCAGCTCAAGAGGTTGGAGTGGCTACACCTTC. Translating gives CASSRGWSGYTF.

The rearrangement joins TRBV11-3 to TRBJ1-1; 10 bases align to TRBD1. Germline-derived CDR1 and CDR2 are SGHNT and YENEEA. CDR3 size: 15 residues. The ends lost 0 bases at V and 5 bases at J; junction bases unmatched: 3. The CDR3 region is CASSLDGTGVTEAFF. The CDR3 DNA reads as TGTGCCAGCAGCTTAGACGGGACAGGGGTGACTGAAGCTTTCTTT.